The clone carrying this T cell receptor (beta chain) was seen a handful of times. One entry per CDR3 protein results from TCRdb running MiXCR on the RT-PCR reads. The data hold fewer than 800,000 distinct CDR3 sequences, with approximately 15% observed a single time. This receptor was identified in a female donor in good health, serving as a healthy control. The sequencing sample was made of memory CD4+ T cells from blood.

The CDR3 sequence: CASSSDRAPGKLFF. In DNA form, the CDR3 reads TGCGCCAGCAGCTCTGACAGGGCTCCGGGAAAACTGTTTTTT. V and J are TRBV5-1 and TRBJ1-4; 7 bases match TRBD1. J was trimmed by 10 bases and V by 3 bases; bases with no gene match: 9. Germline loops: CDR1 SGHRS, CDR2 YFSETQ. The CDR3 sequence is 14 residues long.